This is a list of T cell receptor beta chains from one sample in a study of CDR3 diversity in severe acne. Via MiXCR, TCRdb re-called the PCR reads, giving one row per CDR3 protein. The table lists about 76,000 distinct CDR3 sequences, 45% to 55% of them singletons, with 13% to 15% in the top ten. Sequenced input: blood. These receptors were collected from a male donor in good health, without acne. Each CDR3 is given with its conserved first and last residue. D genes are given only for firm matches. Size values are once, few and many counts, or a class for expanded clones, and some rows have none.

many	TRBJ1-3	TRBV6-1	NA	CASSDPLDSAVGGAIYF	TGTGCCAGCAGTGACCCACTGGACAGCGCGGTCGGAGGAGCCATATATTTT
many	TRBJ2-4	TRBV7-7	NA	CASSLVSGGDTNIQYF	TGTGCTAGCAGCTTAGTTTCGGGCGGGGATACAAACATTCAGTACTTC
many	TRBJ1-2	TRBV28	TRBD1	CASSDRGVYGYTF	TGTGCCAGCAGTGACAGGGGGGTCTATGGCTACACCTTC
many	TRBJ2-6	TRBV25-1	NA	CASSGGISGANVLTF	TGTGCCAGCAGCGGCGGGATCTCTGGGGCCAACGTCCTGACTTTC
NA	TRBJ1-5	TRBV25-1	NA	CASSPLVGNQPQHF	TGTGCCAGCAGTCCTCTAGTAGGGAATCAGCCCCAGCATTTT
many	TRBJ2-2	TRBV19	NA	CASSKRNGASGGELFF	TGTGCCAGTAGCAAAAGGAACGGGGCCTCCGGCGGGGAGCTGTTTTTT
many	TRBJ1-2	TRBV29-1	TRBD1	CSVEVIGQGYGYTF	TGCAGCGTTGAAGTCATCGGACAGGGGTACGGCTACACCTTC
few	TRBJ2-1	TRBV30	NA	CAWSVTHNEQFF	TGTGCCTGGAGTGTAACACACAATGAGCAGTTCTTC
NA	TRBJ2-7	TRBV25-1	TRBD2	CASSAGLGPYEQYF	TGTGCCAGCAGTGCGGGACTAGGTCCCTACGAGCAGTACTTC
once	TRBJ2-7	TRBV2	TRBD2	CASKWGLAGLHEQYF	TGTGCCAGCAAATGGGGACTAGCGGGATTACACGAGCAGTACTTC
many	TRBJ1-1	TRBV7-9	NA	CASSLALVQGEDTEAFF	TGTGCCAGCAGCTTAGCTTTGGTCCAGGGAGAGGACACTGAAGCTTTCTTT
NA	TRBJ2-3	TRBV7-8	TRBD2	CASTRGAEPLHTDTQYF	TGTGCCAGCACGCGGGGGGCCGAACCGCTACACACAGATACGCAGTATTTC
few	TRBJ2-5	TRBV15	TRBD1	CATSVGTVQETQYF	TGTGCCACCAGCGTAGGGACAGTCCAAGAGACCCAGTACTTC
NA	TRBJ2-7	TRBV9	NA	CASSLKGEDGGYEQYF	TGTGCCAGCAGCTTAAAGGGGGAGGACGGGGGCTACGAGCAGTACTTC
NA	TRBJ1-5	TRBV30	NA	CAWSLQPQHF	TGTGCCTGGAGTTTACAGCCCCAGCATTTT
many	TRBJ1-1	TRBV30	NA	CAWSTTGGGSEAFF	TGTGCCTGGAGTACTACAGGAGGTGGCTCTGAAGCTTTCTTT
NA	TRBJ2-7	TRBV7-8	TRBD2	CASSLGGLAGLSYEQYF	TGTGCCAGCAGCTTAGGTGGGCTAGCGGGATTATCCTACGAGCAGTACTTC
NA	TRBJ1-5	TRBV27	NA	CASSLRAGVTNQPQHF	TGTGCCAGCAGTTTACGGGCGGGGGTGACCAACCAGCCCCAGCATTTT
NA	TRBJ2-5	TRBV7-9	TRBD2	CASSSPTSGQETQYF	TGTGCCAGCAGCTCCCCGACTAGCGGTCAAGAGACCCAGTACTTC
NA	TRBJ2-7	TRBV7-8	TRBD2	CASSLFDVGGAGGYEQYF	TGTGCCAGCAGTTTGTTCGATGTTGGGGGAGCGGGAGGCTACGAGCAGTACTTC